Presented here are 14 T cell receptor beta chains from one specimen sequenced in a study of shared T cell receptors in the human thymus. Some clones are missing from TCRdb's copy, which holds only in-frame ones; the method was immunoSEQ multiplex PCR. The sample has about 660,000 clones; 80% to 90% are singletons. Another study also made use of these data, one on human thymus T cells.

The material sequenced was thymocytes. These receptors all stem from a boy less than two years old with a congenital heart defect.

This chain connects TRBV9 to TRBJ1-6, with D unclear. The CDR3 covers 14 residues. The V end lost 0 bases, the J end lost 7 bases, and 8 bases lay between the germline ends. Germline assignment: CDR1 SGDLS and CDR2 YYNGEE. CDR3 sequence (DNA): TGTGCCAGCAGCGTAGCAAACACCAATTCACCCCTCCACTTT. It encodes CASSVANTNSPLHF.

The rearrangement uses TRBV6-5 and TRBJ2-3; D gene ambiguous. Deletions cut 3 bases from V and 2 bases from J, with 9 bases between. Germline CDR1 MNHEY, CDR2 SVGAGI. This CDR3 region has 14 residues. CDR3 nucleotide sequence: TGTGCCAGCAGTTATATCCCTAACACAGATACGCAGTATTTT. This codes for CASSYIPNTDTQYF.

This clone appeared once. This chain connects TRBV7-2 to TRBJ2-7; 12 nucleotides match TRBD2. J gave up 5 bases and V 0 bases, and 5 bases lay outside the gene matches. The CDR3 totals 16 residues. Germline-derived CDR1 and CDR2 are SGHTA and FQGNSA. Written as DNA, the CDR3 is TGTGCCAGCAGCTTAGCTCTAGCGGGGGGGCCCCACGAGCAGTACTTC. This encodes CASSLALAGGPHEQYF.

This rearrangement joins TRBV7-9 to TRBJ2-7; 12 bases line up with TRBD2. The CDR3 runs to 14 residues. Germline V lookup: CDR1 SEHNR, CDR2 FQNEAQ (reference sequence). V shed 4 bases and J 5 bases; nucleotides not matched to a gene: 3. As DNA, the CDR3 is TGTGCCAGCAGCTCCCGACTAGCGGGAGACGAGCAGTACTTC. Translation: CASSSRLAGDEQYF. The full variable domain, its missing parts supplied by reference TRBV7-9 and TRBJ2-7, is DTGVSQNPRHKITKRGQNVTFRCDPISEHNRLYWYRQTLGQGPEFLTYFQNEAQLEKSRLLSDRFSAERPKGSFSTLEIQRTEQGDSAMYLCASSSRLAGDEQYFGPGTRLTVT.

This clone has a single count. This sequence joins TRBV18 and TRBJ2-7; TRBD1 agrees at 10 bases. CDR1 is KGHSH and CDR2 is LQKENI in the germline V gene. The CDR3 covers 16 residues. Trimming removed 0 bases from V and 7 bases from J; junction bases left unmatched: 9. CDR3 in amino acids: CASSPPTGTGVLEQYF. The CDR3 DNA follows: TGTGCCAGCTCACCACCGACCGGGACAGGGGTTCTAGAGCAGTACTTC.

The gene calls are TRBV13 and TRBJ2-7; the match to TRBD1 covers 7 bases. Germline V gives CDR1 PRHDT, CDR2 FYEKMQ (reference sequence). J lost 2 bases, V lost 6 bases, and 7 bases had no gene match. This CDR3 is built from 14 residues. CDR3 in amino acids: CASSPEGTAYEQYF. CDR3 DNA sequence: TGTGCCAGCAGTCCCGAGGGGACAGCCTACGAGCAGTACTTC.

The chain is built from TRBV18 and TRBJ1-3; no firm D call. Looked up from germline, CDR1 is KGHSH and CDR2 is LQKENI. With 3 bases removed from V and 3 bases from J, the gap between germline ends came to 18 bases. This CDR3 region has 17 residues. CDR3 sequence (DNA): TGTGCCAGCTCACCTAACCGTTACCTCGGCGGTGGAAACACCATATATTTT. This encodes CASSPNRYLGGGNTIYF.

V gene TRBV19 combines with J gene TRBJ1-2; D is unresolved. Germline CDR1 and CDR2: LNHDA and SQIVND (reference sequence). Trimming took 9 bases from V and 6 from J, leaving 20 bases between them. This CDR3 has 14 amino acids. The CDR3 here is CASSVLTGGDGYTF. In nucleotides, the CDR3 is TGTGCCAGCAGTGTATTAACCGGTGGAGATGGCTACACCTTC.

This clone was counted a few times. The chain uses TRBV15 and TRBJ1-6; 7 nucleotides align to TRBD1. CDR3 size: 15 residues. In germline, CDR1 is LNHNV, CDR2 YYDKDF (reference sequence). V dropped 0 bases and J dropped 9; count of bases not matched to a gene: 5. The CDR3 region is CATSRELGGFSPLHF. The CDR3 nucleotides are TGTGCCACCAGCAGAGAATTAGGGGGCTTTTCACCCCTCCACTTT.

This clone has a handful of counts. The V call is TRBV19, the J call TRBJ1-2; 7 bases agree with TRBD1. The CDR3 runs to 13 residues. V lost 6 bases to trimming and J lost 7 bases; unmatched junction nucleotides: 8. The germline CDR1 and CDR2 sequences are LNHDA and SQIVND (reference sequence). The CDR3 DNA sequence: TGTGCCAGTAGGCCGACAGGGACGGCTGGCTACACCTTC. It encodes CASRPTGTAGYTF. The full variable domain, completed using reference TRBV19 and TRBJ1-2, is DGGITQSPKYLFRKEGQNVTLSCEQNLNHDAMYWYRQDPGQGLRLIYYSQIVNDFQKGDIAEGYSVSREKKESFPLTVTSAQKNPTAFYLCASRPTGTAGYTFGSGTRLTVV.

This CDR3 is CASSPRQGVGTEAFF. The CDR3 DNA is TGCGCCAGCAGCCCCCGACAGGGTGTGGGCACTGAAGCTTTCTTT. The chain employs TRBV5-1 and TRBJ1-1; 7 bases are a match to TRBD1. Germline CDR1 SGHRS, CDR2 YFSETQ. V lost 4 bases, J lost 4 bases, and 10 bases stayed unmatched. The CDR3 runs to 15 residues.

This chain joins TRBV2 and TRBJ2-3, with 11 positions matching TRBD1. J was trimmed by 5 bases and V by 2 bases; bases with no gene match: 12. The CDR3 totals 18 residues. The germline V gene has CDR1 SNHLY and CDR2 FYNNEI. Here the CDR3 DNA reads TGTGCCAGCAGTGAAAAGAACCCTCGGACAGGGGGCTTAGATACGCAGTATTTT. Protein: CASSEKNPRTGGLDTQYF.

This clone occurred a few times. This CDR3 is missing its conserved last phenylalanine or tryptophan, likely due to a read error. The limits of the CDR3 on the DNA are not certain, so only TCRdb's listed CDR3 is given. This CDR3 is CASSKQAGEAL. The gene calls are TRBV5-6 and TRBJ2-7; the D call of TRBD2 is as the table states it, not checked on the DNA. Per germline, CDR1 SGHDT and CDR2 YYEEEE. A total of 11 residues make up the CDR3, ends included.

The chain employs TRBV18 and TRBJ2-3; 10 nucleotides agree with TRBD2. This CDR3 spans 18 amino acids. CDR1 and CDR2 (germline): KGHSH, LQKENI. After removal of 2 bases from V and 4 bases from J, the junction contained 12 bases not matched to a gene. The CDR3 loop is CASSPSRTSGKVSDTQYF. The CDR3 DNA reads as TGTGCCAGCTCACCAAGCAGAACTAGCGGGAAGGTTTCAGATACGCAGTATTTT.